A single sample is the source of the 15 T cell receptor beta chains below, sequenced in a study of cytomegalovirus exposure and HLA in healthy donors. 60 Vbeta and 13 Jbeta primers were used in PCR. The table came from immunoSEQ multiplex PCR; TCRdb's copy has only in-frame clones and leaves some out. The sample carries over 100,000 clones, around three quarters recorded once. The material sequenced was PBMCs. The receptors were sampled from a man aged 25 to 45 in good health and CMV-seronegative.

The CDR3 reads CASSLGETGPDLPEAFF. In DNA form, the CDR3 reads TGTGCCAGCAGCTTGGGAGAGACAGGGCCGGATTTGCCTGAAGCTTTCTTT. This chain connects TRBV13 to TRBJ1-1, with TRBD1 identical over 7 bases. This CDR3 is 17 amino acids long. The V segment lost 3 bases and the J segment 6 bases; nucleotides outside the gene matches: 16. Germline values: CDR1 PRHDT, CDR2 FYEKMQ (reference sequence).

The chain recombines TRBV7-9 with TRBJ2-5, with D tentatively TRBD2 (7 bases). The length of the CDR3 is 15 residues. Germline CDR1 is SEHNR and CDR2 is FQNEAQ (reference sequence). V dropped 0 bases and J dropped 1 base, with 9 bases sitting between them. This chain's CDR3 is CASSLARGGQETQYF. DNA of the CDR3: TGTGCCAGCAGCTTAGCTAGGGGGGGCCAAGAGACCCAGTACTTC.

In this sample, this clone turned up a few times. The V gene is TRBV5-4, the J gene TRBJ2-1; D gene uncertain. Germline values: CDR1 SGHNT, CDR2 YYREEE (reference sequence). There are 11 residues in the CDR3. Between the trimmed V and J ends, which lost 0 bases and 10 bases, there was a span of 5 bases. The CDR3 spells CASSLEREQFF. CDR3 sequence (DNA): TGTGCCAGCAGCTTGGAACGGGAGCAGTTCTTC.

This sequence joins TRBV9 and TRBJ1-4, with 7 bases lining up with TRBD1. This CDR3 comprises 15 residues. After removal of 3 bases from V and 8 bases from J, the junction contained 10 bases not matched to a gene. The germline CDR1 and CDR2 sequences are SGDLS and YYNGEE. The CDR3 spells CASSAQGEIGEKLFF. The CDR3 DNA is TGTGCCAGCAGCGCCCAGGGGGAAATCGGGGAAAAACTGTTTTTT.

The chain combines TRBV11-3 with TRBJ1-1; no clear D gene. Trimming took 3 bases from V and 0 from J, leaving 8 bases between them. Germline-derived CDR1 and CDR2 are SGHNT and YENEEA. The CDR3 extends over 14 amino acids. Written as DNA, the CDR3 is TGTGCCAGCAGCTTGAGGGCGCTGAACACTGAAGCTTTCTTT. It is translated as CASSLRALNTEAFF.

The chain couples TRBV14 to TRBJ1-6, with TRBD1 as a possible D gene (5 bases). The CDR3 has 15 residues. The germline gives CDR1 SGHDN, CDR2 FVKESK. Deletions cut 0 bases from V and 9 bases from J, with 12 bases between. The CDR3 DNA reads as TGTGCCAGCAGCCAAGAAACAGGCTGGGGTTCACCCCTCCACTTT. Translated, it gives CASSQETGWGSPLHF.

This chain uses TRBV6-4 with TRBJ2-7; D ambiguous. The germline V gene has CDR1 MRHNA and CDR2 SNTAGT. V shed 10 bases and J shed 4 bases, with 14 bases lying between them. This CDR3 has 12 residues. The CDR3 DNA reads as TGTGCCACCAGCAACTCCCTTTACGAGCAGTACTTC. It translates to CATSNSLYEQYF.

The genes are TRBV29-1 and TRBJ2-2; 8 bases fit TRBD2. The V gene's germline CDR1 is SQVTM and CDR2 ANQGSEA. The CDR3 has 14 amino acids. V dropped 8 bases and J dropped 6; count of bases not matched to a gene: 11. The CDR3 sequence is CSSSTGGRPGELFF. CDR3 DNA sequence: TGCAGCTCCTCGACGGGAGGGCGGCCCGGGGAGCTGTTTTTT.

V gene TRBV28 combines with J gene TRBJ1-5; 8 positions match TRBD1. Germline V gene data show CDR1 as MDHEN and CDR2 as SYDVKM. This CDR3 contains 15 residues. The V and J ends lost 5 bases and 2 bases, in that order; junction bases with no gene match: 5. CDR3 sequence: CASSPDREGNQPQHF. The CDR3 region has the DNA TGTGCCAGCAGTCCGGACAGGGAGGGCAATCAGCCCCAGCATTTT.

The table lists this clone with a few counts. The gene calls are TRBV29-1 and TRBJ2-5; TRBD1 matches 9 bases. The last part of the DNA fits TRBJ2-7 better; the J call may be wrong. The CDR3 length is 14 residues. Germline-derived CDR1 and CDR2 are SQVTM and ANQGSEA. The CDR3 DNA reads TGCAGCGCCCTTCCGGGACAGGGAGCCTACGAGCAGTACTTC. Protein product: CSALPGQGAYEQYF.

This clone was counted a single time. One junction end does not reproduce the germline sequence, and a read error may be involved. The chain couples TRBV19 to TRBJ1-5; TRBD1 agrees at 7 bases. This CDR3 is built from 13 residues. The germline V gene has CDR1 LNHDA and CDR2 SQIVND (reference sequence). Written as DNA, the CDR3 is TGTGCCAGTAGTTTAGACAGGGTTCAGCCCCAGCATTTT. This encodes CASSLDRVQPQHF.

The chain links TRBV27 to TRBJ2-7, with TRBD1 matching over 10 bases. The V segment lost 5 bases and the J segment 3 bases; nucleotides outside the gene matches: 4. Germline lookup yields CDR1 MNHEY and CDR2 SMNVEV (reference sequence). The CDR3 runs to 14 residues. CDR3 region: CASSLGQGDYEQYF. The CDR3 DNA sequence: TGTGCCAGCAGTCTTGGACAGGGGGACTACGAGCAGTACTTC.

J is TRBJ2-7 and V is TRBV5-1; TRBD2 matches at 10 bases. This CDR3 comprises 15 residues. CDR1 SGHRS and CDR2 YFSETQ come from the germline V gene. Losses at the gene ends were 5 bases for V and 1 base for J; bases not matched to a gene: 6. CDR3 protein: CASSPRTSGSYEQYF. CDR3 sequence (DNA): TGCGCCAGCAGTCCTAGGACTAGCGGATCCTACGAGCAGTACTTC.

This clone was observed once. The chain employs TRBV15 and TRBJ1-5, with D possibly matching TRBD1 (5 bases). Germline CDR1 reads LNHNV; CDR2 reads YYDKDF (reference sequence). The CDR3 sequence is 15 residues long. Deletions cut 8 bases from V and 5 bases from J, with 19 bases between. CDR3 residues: CATSLGVGGDQPQHF. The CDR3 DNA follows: TGTGCCACCTCTTTGGGAGTCGGGGGAGATCAGCCCCAGCATTTT.

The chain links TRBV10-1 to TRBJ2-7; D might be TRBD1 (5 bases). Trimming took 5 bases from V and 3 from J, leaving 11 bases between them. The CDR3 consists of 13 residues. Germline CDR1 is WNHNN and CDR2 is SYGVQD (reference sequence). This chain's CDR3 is CASSCGHYYEQYF. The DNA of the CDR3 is TGCGCCAGCAGTTGTGGACACTACTACGAGCAGTACTTC.